This is a list of T cell receptor beta chains from one sample in a study of blood T cell repertoires in COVID-19. The repertoire was sequenced with immunoSEQ multiplex PCR; TCRdb's copy has only in-frame clones and lacks some. The profile shows over 450,000 clones, around 90% of them singletons. Specimen: peripheral blood. These receptors were collected from a woman between 50 and 59 years old with COVID-19, enrolled during active disease. Both conserved end residues are part of each CDR3.

V gene	CDR3 protein
TRBV5-1	CASSARDSPYEQYF
TRBV10-3	CAIRDRAERSPLHF
TRBV27	CASSLLSRRGYTF
TRBV6-6	CASSPSAPMNTEAFF
TRBV5-1	CASSLATRTEAFF
TRBV5-6	CASSLVALGTDTQYF
TRBV11-2	CASSFVRPGNTEAFF
TRBV7-3	CASSFGTGMNTEAFF
TRBV14	CASSRTGNTEAFF
TRBV6-6	CASSYSQGSNYGYTF
TRBV27	CASGRGVNPYNEQFF
TRBV5-5	CASSRAEGSSYEQYF
TRBV19	CASAQDSNQPQHF
TRBV30	CAWRTGNSNQPQHF
TRBV5-1	CASSLGQGALNTEAFF
TRBV5-1	CASSLTTGVTYGYTF
TRBV9	CASSVGTGEYYGYTF
TRBV19	CASSETANTEAFF
TRBV27	CASSLRGGGSPLHF
TRBV7-2	CASSLGHSNTEAFF
TRBV5-4	CASSLALLGGTGYTF
TRBV9	CASSQNYRDRDVGGYTF
TRBV27	CASSPPQSIRGELFF
TRBV11-2	CASSLAGAGTEAFF
TRBV2	CASSETRWTGELFF
TRBV5-1	CASSLAEDLYEQYF
TRBV4-1	CASSRSQRGGSGEQFF
TRBV18	CASSPPSNGFYGYTF
TRBV5-1	CASSLWPRGRPFDYGYTF
TRBV30	CAWRTGGNEQFF